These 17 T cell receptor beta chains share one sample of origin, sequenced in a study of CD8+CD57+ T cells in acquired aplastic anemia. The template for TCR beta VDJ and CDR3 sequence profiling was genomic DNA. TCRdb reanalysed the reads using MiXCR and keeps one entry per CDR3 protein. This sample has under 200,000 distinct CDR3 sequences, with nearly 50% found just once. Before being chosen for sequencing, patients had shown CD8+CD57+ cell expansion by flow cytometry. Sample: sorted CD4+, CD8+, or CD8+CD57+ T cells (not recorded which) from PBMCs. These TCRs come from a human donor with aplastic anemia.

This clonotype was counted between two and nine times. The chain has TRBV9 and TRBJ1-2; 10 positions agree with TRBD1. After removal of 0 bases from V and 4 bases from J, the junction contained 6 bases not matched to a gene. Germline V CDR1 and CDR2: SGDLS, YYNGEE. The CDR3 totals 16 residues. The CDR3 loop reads CASSVALGTGAYGYTF. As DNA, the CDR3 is TGTGCCAGCAGCGTAGCCCTCGGGACAGGGGCCTATGGCTACACCTTC.

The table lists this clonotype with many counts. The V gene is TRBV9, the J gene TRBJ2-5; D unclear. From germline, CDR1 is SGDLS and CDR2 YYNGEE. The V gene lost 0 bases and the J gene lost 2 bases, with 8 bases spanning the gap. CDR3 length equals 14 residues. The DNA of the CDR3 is TGTGCCAGCAGCGTAGGTCCCACTCAAGAGACCCAGTACTTC. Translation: CASSVGPTQETQYF.

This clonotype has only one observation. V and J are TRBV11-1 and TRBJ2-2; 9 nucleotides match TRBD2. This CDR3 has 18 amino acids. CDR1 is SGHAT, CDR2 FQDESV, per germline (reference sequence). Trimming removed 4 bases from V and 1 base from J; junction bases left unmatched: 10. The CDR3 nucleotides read TGTGCCAGCAGCTCCCGTGCGCGGACTAGCGAGAACACCGGGGAGCTGTTTTTT. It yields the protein CASSSRARTSENTGELFF.

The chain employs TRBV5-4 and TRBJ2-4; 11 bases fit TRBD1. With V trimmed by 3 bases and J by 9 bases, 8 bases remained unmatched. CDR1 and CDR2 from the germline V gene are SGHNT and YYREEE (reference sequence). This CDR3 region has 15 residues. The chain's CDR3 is CASSSLDRGHFIQYF. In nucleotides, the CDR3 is TGTGCCAGCAGCTCCTTGGACAGGGGGCACTTCATTCAGTACTTC.

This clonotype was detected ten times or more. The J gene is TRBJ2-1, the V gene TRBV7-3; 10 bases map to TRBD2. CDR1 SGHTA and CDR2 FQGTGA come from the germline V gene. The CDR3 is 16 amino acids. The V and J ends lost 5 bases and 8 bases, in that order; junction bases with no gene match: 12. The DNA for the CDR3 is TGTGCCAGCAGCCGGGCAGGGGCTAGCGGGAGTTATGAGCAGTTCTTC. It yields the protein CASSRAGASGSYEQFF.

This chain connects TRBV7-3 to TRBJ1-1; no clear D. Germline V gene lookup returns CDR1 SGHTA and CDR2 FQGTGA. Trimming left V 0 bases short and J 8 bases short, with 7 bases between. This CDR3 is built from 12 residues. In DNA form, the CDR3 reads TGTGCCAGCAGCTTAACAAGGGAAGAAGCTTTCTTT. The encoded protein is CASSLTREEAFF.

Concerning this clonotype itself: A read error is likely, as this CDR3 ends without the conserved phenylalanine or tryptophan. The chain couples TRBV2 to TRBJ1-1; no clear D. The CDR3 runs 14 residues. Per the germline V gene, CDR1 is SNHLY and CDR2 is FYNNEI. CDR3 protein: CASSLGGPNTEAFL. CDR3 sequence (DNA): TGCGCCAGCAGCTTGGGAGGCCCGAACACTGAAGCTTTCCTT.

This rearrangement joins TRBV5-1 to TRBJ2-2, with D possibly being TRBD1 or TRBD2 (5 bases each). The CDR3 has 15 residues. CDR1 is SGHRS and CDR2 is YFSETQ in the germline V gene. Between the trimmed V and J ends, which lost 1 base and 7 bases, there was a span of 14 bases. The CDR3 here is CASSLTGGLSGELFF. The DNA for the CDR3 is TGCGCCAGCAGCTTGACTGGGGGATTGAGCGGGGAGCTGTTTTTT.

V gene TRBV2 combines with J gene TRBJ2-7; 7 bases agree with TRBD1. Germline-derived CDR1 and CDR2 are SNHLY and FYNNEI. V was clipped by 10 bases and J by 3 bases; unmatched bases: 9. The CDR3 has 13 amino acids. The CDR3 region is CANSGQQNYEQYF. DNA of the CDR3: TGTGCCAACTCGGGACAGCAGAACTACGAGCAGTACTTC.

The CDR3 loop is CASSPGGLETQYF. The CDR3 coding sequence is TGTGCCAGCAGCCCCGGGGGGTTAGAGACCCAGTACTTC. The chain employs TRBV7-3 and TRBJ2-5; 7 positions match TRBD2. CDR3 length equals 13 residues. J gave up 4 bases and V 5 bases, and 4 bases lay outside the gene matches. CDR1 is SGHTA and CDR2 is FQGTGA in the germline V gene.

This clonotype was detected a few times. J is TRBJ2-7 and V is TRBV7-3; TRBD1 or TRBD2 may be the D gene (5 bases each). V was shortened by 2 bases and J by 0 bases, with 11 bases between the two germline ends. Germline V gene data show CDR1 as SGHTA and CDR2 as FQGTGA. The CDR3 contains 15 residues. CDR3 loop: CASSLGSGASYEQYF. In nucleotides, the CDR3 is TGTGCCAGCAGCTTAGGATCCGGGGCCTCCTACGAGCAGTACTTC.

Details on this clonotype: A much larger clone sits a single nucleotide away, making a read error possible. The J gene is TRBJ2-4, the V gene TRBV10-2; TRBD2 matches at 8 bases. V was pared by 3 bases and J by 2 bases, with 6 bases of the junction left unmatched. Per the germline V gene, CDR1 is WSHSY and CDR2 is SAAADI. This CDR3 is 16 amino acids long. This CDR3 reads CASSEPAGGSKNIQYF. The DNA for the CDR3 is TGCGCCAGCAGTGAACCGGCGGGGGGCTCCAAAAACATTCAGTACTTC.

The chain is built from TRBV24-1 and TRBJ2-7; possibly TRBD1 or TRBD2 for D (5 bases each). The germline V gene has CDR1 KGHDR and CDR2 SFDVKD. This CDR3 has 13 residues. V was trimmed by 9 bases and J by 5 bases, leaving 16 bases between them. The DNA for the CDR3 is TGTGCCACCGGTGGGGCAGGGACCAACGAGCAGTACTTC. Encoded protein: CATGGAGTNEQYF.

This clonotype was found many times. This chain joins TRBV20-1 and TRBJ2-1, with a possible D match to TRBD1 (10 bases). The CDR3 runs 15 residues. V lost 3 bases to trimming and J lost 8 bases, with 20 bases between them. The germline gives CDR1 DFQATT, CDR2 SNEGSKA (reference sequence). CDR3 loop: CSASRLADRGDEQFF. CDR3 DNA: TGCAGTGCTAGCCGACTAGCGGACAGGGGGGATGAGCAGTTCTTC.

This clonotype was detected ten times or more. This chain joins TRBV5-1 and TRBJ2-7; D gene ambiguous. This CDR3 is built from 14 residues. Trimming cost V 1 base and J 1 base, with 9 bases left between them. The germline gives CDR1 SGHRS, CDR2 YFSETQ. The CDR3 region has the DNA TGCGCCAGCAGCTTGAGGGTGGGTTCCTACGAGCAGTACTTC. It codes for CASSLRVGSYEQYF. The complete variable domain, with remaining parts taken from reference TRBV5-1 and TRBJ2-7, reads KAGVTQTPRYLIKTRGQQVTLSCSPISGHRSVSWYQQTPGQGLQFLFEYFSETQRNKGNFPGRFSGRQFSNSRSEMNVSTLELGDSALYLCASSLRVGSYEQYFGPGTRLTVT.

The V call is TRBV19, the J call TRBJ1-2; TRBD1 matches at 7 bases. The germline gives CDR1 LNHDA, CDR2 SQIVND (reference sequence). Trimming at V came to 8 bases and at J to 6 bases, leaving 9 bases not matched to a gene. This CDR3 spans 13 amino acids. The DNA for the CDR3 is TGTGCCAGTTCCGGGACAGAGAGGCATGGCTACACCTTC. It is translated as CASSGTERHGYTF.

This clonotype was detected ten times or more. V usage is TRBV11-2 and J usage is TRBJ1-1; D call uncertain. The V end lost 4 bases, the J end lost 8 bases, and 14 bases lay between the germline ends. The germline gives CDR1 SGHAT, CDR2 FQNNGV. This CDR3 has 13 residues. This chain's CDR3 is CASSSLRGSEAFF. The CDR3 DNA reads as TGTGCCAGCAGCTCCTTGCGAGGTTCCGAAGCTTTCTTT. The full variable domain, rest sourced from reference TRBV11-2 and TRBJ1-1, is EAGVAQSPRYKIIEKRQSVAFWCNPISGHATLYWYQQILGQGPKLLIQFQNNGVVDDSQLPKDRFSAERLKGVDSTLKIQPAKLEDSAVYLCASSSLRGSEAFFGQGTRLTVV.